Listed below are T cell receptor beta chains from one sample, sequenced in a study of shared clonotypes between healthy human individuals. The assay was immunoSEQ multiplex PCR, and TCRdb's table has in-frame clones only and misses some. The table lists hundreds of thousands of clones, 98% of them singletons. Input material: naive CD8+ T cells sorted from blood. Receptors originate from a man aged 30-40 years in good health. Each CDR3 is given with its conserved first and last residue. D genes are given only for firm matches. Only part of the rows carry a size: once, few, many, or a class if the clone is expanded.

CDR3 protein | CDR3 DNA | D gene | clone size | J gene | V gene
CASSFTGGNEQFF | TGTGCCAGCAGTTTCACAGGGGGCAATGAGCAGTTCTTC | TRBD1 | NA | TRBJ2-1 | TRBV27
CASSDLGDIRGQTQYF | TGTGCCAGCAGTGACCTCGGGGACATCCGAGGCCAGACCCAGTACTTC | NA | NA | TRBJ2-5 | TRBV6-1
CASSAQGSSDEQYF | TGTGCCAGCAGCGCGCAGGGTAGTAGCGACGAGCAGTACTTC | NA | once | TRBJ2-7 | TRBV9
CATSRDGGYEQYF | TGTGCCACCAGCAGAGATGGGGGCTACGAGCAGTACTTC | NA | NA | TRBJ2-7 | TRBV15
CASSNLAGTDTQYF | TGTGCCAGCAGTAACCTAGCGGGGACAGATACGCAGTATTTT | TRBD2 | once | TRBJ2-3 | TRBV6-1
CASRQAGGTADTQYF | TGTGCCAGCAGACAAGCGGGAGGGACGGCAGATACGCAGTATTTT | TRBD2 | once | TRBJ2-3 | TRBV7-9
CASSFWAGQETQYF | TGTGCCAGCAGTTTTTGGGCAGGACAAGAGACCCAGTACTTC | NA | NA | TRBJ2-5 | TRBV5-4
CASSQGGTEAFF | TGTGCCAGCAGTCAGGGGGGAACTGAAGCTTTCTTT | TRBD1 | NA | TRBJ1-1 | TRBV25-1
CASSTGLGTEAFF | TGTGCCAGCAGCACAGGTCTGGGCACTGAAGCTTTCTTT | NA | NA | TRBJ1-1 | TRBV6-5
CASSLGLGANSNQPQHF | TGTGCCAGCAGCTTGGGGCTGGGGGCCAATAGCAATCAGCCCCAGCATTTT | NA | NA | TRBJ1-5 | TRBV5-6
CASSLAAGVYGYTF | TGTGCCAGCAGCTTAGCAGCAGGAGTGTATGGCTACACCTTC | NA | NA | TRBJ1-2 | TRBV7-9
CASSPSGLGGYEQYF | TGTGCCAGCAGCCCTAGCGGATTAGGGGGTTACGAGCAGTACTTC | NA | NA | TRBJ2-7 | TRBV7-6
CASSLVGTAYEQYF | TGTGCCAGCAGCTTAGTCGGGACAGCCTACGAGCAGTACTTC | TRBD1 | NA | TRBJ2-7 | TRBV7-2
CASSPTEGGFNTDTQYF | TGCGCCAGCAGCCCGACCGAGGGTGGGTTCAACACAGATACGCAGTATTTT | NA | NA | TRBJ2-3 | TRBV5-1
CASSGRKGSAFF | TGTGCCAGCAGTGGTAGGAAGGGTAGTGCTTTCTTT | NA | NA | TRBJ1-1 | TRBV2
CASSLVTDGLDLSNEQFF | TGCGCCAGCAGCTTGGTGACCGACGGACTAGATCTTTCTAATGAGCAGTTCTTC | TRBD2 | NA | TRBJ2-1 | TRBV5-1
CASRPLAGGPYEQYF | TGTGCCAGCAGACCCCTAGCGGGAGGACCCTACGAGCAGTACTTC | TRBD2 | NA | TRBJ2-7 | TRBV28
CASSLDLAGASYEQYF | TGTGCCAGCAGCTTAGATCTAGCGGGAGCCTCCTACGAGCAGTACTTC | TRBD2 | NA | TRBJ2-7 | TRBV11-1
CASSLGAGGAFGGYTF | TGTGCCAGCAGTTTGGGGGCAGGAGGGGCCTTCGGTGGCTACACCTTC | NA | NA | TRBJ1-2 | TRBV5-5
CASSARTGVEYNEQFF | TGTGCCAGCAGCGCTCGGACAGGGGTCGAGTACAATGAGCAGTTCTTC | TRBD1 | NA | TRBJ2-1 | TRBV9
CASSFEGNEQFF | TGTGCCAGCAGCTTCGAGGGCAATGAGCAGTTCTTC | NA | NA | TRBJ2-1 | TRBV5-4
CASRSGVEFYYEQYF | TGCGCCAGCAGGTCGGGAGTCGAATTTTATTACGAGCAGTACTTC | NA | NA | TRBJ2-7 | TRBV5-1